This TCR beta chain stems from a study of cytomegalovirus exposure and HLA in healthy donors. Primers: 60 Vbeta forward and 13 Jbeta reverse. This table comes from immunoSEQ multiplex PCR, and its TCRdb copy is limited to in-frame clones, with some not included. The table has 45,000 to 65,000 clones, approximately 80% seen once; the top ten hold 3.3%. On this clone: Its antigen remains unidentified.

Study-level findings and limits: Generally TCR sequences proved uncommon, though certain public TCRs appeared in numerous donors. CMV serostatus alone was available as immune exposure information. Later analysis identified 17,000 or so TCR beta sequences associated with HLA alleles, using a false discovery rate threshold of 0.05.

The specimen sequenced was PBMCs. This TCR was recovered from a woman between 35 and 50 years old in good health and CMV-seropositive.

The chain's CDR3 is CASSYVKGAVSGNTIYF. The CDR3 DNA reads as TGTGCCAGCAGCTACGTCAAGGGGGCAGTCTCTGGAAACACCATATATTTT. The chain joins TRBV11-2 to TRBJ1-3, with 7 bases aligning to TRBD1. The germline V gene has CDR1 SGHAT and CDR2 FQNNGV. This CDR3 contains 17 residues. V was clipped by 4 bases and J by 0 bases; unmatched bases: 9.